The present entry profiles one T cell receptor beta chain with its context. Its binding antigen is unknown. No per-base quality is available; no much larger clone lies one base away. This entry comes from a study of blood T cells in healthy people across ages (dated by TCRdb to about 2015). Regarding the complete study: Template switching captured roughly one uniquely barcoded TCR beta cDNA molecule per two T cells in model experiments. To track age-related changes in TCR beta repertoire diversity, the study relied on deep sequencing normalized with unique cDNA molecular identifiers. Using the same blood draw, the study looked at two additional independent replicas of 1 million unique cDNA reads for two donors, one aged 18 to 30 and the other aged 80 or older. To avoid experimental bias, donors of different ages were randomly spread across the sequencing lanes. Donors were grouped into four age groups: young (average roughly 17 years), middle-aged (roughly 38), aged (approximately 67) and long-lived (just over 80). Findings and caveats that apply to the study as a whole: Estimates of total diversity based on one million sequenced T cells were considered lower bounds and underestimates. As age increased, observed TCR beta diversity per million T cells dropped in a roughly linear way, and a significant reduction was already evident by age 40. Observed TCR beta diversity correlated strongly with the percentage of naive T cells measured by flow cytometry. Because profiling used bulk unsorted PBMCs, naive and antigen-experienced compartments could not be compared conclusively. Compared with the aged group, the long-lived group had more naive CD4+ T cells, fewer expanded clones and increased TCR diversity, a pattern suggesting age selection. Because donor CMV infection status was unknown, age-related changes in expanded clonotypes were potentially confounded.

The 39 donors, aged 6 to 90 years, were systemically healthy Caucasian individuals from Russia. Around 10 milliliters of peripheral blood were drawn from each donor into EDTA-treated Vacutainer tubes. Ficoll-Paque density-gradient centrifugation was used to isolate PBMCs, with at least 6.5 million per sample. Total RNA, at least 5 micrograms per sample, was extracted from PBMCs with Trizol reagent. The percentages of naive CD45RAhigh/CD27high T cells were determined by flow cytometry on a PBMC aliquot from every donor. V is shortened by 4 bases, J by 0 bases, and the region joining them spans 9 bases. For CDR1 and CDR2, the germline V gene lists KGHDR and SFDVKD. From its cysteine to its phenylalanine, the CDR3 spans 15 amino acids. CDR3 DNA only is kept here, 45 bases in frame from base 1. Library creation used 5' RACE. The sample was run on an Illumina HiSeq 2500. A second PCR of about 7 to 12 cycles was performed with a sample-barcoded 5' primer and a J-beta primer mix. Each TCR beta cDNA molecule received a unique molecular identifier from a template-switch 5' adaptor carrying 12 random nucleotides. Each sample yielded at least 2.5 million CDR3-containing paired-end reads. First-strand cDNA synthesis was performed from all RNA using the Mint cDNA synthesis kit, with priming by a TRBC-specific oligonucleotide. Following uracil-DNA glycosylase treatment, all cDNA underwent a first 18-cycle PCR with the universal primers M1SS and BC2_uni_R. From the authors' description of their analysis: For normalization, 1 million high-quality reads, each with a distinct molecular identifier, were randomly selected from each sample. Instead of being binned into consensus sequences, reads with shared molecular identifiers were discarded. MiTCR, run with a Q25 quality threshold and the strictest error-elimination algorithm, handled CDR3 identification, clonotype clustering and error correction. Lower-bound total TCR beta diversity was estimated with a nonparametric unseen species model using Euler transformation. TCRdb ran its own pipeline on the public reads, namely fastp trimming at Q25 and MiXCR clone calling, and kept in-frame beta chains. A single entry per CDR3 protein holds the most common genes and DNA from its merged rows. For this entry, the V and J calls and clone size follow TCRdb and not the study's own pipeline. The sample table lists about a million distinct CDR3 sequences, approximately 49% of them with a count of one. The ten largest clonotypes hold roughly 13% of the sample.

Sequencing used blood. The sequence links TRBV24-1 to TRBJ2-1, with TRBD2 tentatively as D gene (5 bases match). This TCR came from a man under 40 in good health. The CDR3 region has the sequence CATSEPGSSYNEQFF. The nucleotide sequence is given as TGTGCCACCAGTGAACCGGGGAGCTCCTACAATGAGCAGTTCTTC.